The source of this TCR beta chain is a study of human T cells and chemical hapten exposure (dated by TCRdb to the early 2020s). About the investigation overall: For sensitization, 2% DPC in acetone was applied to a roughly 2 cm by roughly 2 cm area of upper inner arm skin. The study tracked peripheral blood TCR repertoire changes in vivo during primary and secondary sensitization to the hapten diphenylcyclopropenone (DPC) in alopecia patients. The patient cohort, mostly female, included alopecia areata with under or over 50% scalp involvement, alopecia totalis and alopecia universalis. Patients additionally received weekly therapeutic DPC doses to the scalp throughout the approximately 22-week study period. Blood for TCR sequencing was provided by twenty-nine alopecia patients at one to four time points (pre-sensitization, 2, 6 and 24 weeks). The libraries were sequenced as a pool, and the TCR yield per sample differed mostly because of small variations in library volumes within the pool. Patch tests used Finn chambers with 0.01% DPC on the upper back, scored after 6 days by International Contact Dermatitis Research Group standards. Blood samples were taken from patients before sensitization (week 0) and then at 2, 6 and about 24 weeks after DPC sensitization. Overall study results and their limits: Patch test score was positively correlated with the number of PT1 expanded TCRs, with significance at thresholds 8, 16 and 32 but not at 4. Because all patients had alopecia, a presumed autoimmune disease, the immune response of the patients might differ from that of healthy individuals. Expanded TCRs formed significantly more large CDR3 similarity clusters than pre-sensitization or healthy control sets, consistent with antigen-driven responses. After repeated subsampling, the strength of the expansion versus patch-test correlation and the threshold at which it became significant changed. The number of TCRs above 1 in 1000 frequency did not change with DPC sensitization; there was no evidence of global repertoire structure alterations.

The sample's time point label, decoded: pre-sensitization, week 0. The treatment or condition label, read with the paper, signifies: therapeutic diphenylcyclopropenone sensitization with weekly scalp DPC. Blood at each patch-test visit was drawn before the patch test was applied. Patients were considered eligible if aged 18 to 70, diagnosed with alopecia and deemed suitable for DPC therapy, and patients were excluded if pregnant. Total RNA was extracted from unfractionated whole blood collected in Tempus Blood RNA tubes. The germline V gene (reference sequence) supplies CDR1 SGHNT and CDR2 YYREEE. The CDR3, from cysteine to phenylalanine, totals 15 residues. The DNA shown is the 45-base CDR3, in frame from base 1. V ends up 4 bases short and J 6 bases short, with an unmatched junction base count of 10. Receptor libraries were prepared by RACE. The sequencing machine was a NextSeq 500. During library preparation, unique molecular identifiers were attached to individual cDNA molecules so that TCRs could be counted in a quantitative, reproducible way. From each blood RNA sample, both TCR alpha and TCR beta chains were sequenced. The source study handled its data this way. A median of about 100,000 TCRs per sample was observed, with a range of about 23,224 to 690,600. The Decombinator software suite was used to annotate the V, J and CDR3 of the TCR reads. Every sample was subsampled to the same number of TCRs (28,000) for the PS versus PT1 abundance plots. TCRs were defined as expanded if absent before sensitization and observed at least eight times at the 2-week time point. TCRdb applied fastp at Q25 and MiXCR to the public reads, then kept only in-frame beta chains. All rows with the same CDR3 protein become a single entry with the most common DNA and genes. The V and J calls were determined by TCRdb, not by the authors. A total of 95,000 to 150,000 distinct CDR3 sequences appear in this sample, approximately 12% of them only once. The ten largest account for around 2.7% of the sample.

Of note for this clonotype: Which antigen it targets is not known. No base-level quality is on record; no much larger clone is a single base apart.

The rearrangement joined TRBV5-4 to TRBJ2-3, and 8 bases in between align with TRBD2. The specimen comprised whole blood, sampled in connection with sensitization to the hapten diphenylcyclopropenone (DPC). This receptor was identified in a woman younger than 35 with alopecia areata. Some clones in this sample may be carry-over from other donors' samples. The nucleotide sequence is TGTGCCAGCAGCCGTCCCGGGACTAGGGTTGATACGCAGTATTTT. It specifies CASSRPGTRVDTQYF. Here the CDR3 is joined to the reference TRBV5-4 and TRBJ2-3 genes, and the full variable domain is: ETGVTQSPTHLIKTRGQQVTLRCSSQSGHNTVSWYQQALGQGPQFIFQYYREEENGRGNFPPRFSGLQFPNYSSELNVNALELDDSALYLCASSRPGTRVDTQYFGPGTRLTVL.